This entry concerns a single TCR beta chain. The data were obtained in a study of early T cells in non-severe SARS-CoV-2 infection. Attachment of unique molecular identifiers to individual cDNA molecules was performed. In TCRdb, the 5' RACE reads were re-called with MiXCR into one record per CDR3 protein. The table has more than 65,000 distinct CDR3 sequences, 12% to 15% seen once; the top ten hold 1.4%. The germline V gene encodes CDR1 DFQATT and CDR2 SNEGSKA (reference sequence). This CDR3 contains 14 residues. With V trimmed by 3 bases and J by 6 bases, 10 bases remained unmatched. V usage is TRBV20-1 and J usage is TRBJ2-7, with 8 bases matching TRBD1. The source of this sequence is an adult who was a healthcare worker with PCR-confirmed SARS-CoV-2 infection or an uninfected control (not recorded which). Sequencing was performed on whole blood. In DNA, the CDR3 is TGCAGTGCTAGCCCCCTTACACAGGGGGGCGAGCAGTACTTC. Translated: CSASPLTQGGEQYF.